This TCR beta chain was recorded in a study of T cells in Graves' hyperthyroidism and ophthalmopathy (dated by TCRdb to the late 2010s). Regarding the study in general: TCR V-J signatures able to tell the groups apart were searched for in a discovery cohort of approximately 95 patients, of whom over 40 had Graves' ophthalmopathy and about 60 had stable Graves' hyperthyroidism. The roughly 91 discovery patients were randomly split 7:3 into training and test sets. Once sampling was done, hyperthyroidism patients were given methimazole at a starting dose of 30 mg daily, whereas ophthalmopathy patients were given high-dose intravenous methylprednisolone. The paper reports TCR Vbeta CDR3 sequencing of approximately 140 peripheral blood samples: around 45 ophthalmopathy, roughly 74 hyperthyroidism and around 17 progressor patients. Whether ophthalmopathy could be predicted prospectively was tested in an independent validation cohort made up of about 20 hyperthyroidism patients plus 17 patients who later progressed to ophthalmopathy. In addition, the study compared T-cell repertoires in thyroid tissue and in blood from several Graves' hyperthyroidism patients.

What the study reported, not specific to this receptor: Ophthalmopathy was separated from stable hyperthyroidism by a 13 V-J signature model, with approximately 85% sensitivity and roughly 81% specificity obtained in cross-validation and 80%/75% obtained in testing. During validation, the model predicted progression to ophthalmopathy a median of approximately 6.5 months ahead of onset, with more than 60% sensitivity and 72.22% specificity. Most expanded thyroid clonotypes (frequency above 0.001) were also detected in blood, suggesting blood repertoires may reflect thyroid immune responses. Sample size was not statistically predetermined, and investigators were not blinded to group allocation.

In regard to this clonotype: Its specific antigen is unknown. No base qualities exist here, and no much larger clone lies one base off it.

Amplification of TCR beta CDR3 regions was carried out from RNA transcripts. For the first round of RT-PCR on the TCR CDR3, the HTBI primer set was used together with the Qiagen OneStep RT-PCR kit. Libraries were constructed in a second round of multiplex PCR, after which size selection and purification were performed. The libraries were sequenced on an Illumina HiSeq2000 using paired-end 100 bp reads. The original methods were these. Raw data were processed with SOAPnuke, discarding reads with adapters, uncalled bases, mean Phred below 15, or no exact constant-primer or identifier match. COPE v1.2.5 was used to merge the high-quality paired reads, and each unique nucleotide sequence was defined as a clonotype. MiTCR v1.1 was used to align the clonotypes against IMGT TRBV, TRBD and TRBJ reference segments. Analysis was restricted to V-J combinations with a frequency above 0.0001, which covered roughly 99% of repertoires. The TCS score was defined as F50 (clonal expansion) divided by E x V (chaos), with BLOSUM62-based TCRdist calculated between CDR3 peptides within each V-J. Welch's t-statistics and random forest reduced some 510 V-J features to around 14, which were used in a naive Bayes classifier (R e1071). The similarity between thyroid and blood repertoires was quantified using the Morisita-Horn index. Through fastp at Q25 and MiXCR, TCRdb rebuilt clones from the public reads, retaining in-frame beta chains. Every CDR3 protein is listed once, alongside the most common genes and DNA of its rows. What appears here as the V and J calls and clone size reflects TCRdb's work, not the paper's. The sample data list around 620,000 distinct CDR3 sequences, and about 43% of these were observed just once. The ten largest clones capture around a fifth of the sample.

For CDR1 and CDR2, the germline V gene (reference sequence) lists MNHNY and SVGAGI. V lost 2 bases and J lost 4 bases; the stretch between them is 11 bases long. The CDR3, from cysteine to phenylalanine, totals 14 residues. Solely the CDR3 DNA is kept, with 42 bases framed from the first base. The study excluded patients with uncontrolled infections, other autoimmune diseases, pregnancy or lactation. Clinical symptoms, serum thyroxine and TRAb, thyroid ultrasound, and orbital computed tomography formed the basis for the diagnoses. Total RNA was extracted using Trizol reagent, and RNA quality was assessed on an Agilent 2100 Bioanalyzer.

This clonotype was sampled from an adult woman with Graves' disease, either hyperthyroidism or ophthalmopathy (not recorded which). The chain is encoded by TRBV6-6 joined to TRBJ1-2; the D gene is possibly TRBD1, with 5 bases matching. Input material: peripheral blood or thyroid tissue (not recorded which). The CDR3 sequence is CASSYGAGLYGYTF. The nucleotide sequence reads TGTGCCAGCAGTTACGGGGCAGGGCTCTATGGCTACACCTTC.